Listed here is a single TCR beta chain. Its antigen is not identified. The germline V gene has CDR1 MDHEN and CDR2 SYDVKM. The V end was cut by 7 bases, the J end by 6 bases, with 19 bases between. CDR3 length: 15 residues. The assay was immunoSEQ multiplex PCR, and TCRdb's table has in-frame clones only and misses some. The sample has 75,000 to 90,000 clones, about 93% seen once; the top ten hold around 1.1%. This sample stems from a study of OX40 agonist ivuxolimab in advanced cancers. The study, taken as a whole, reports: Relative to CD4+ cells, CD8+ T cells on average had more expanded clones.

The sample here was CD4+ or CD8+ T cells sorted from blood, taken in a trial of the OX40 agonist ivuxolimab. The TCR comes from an adult with an advanced solid tumor such as melanoma, head and neck, liver or kidney cancer. J is TRBJ2-4 and V is TRBV28; possible D gene TRBD1, 6 bases. The CDR3 protein is CASTPGTRERNIQYF. As DNA, the CDR3 is TGTGCCAGCACACCCGGGACAAGGGAGAGAAACATTCAGTACTTC.